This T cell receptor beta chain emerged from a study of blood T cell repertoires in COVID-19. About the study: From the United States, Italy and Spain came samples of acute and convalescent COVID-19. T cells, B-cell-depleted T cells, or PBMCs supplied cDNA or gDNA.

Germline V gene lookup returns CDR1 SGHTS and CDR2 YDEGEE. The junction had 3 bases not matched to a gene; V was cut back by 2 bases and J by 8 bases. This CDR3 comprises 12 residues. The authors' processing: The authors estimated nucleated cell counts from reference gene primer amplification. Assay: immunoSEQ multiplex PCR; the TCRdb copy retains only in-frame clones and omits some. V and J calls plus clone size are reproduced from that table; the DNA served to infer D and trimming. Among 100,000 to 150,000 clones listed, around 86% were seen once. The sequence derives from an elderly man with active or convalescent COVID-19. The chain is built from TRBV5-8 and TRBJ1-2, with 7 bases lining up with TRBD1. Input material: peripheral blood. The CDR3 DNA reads TGTGCCAGCAGCTTCGACAGGGAGGGCTACACCTTC. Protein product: CASSFDREGYTF.